A single sample is the source of the 29 T cell receptor beta chains below, sequenced in a study of OX40 agonist ivuxolimab in advanced cancers. TCRdb keeps only in-frame clones here, not all; method: immunoSEQ multiplex PCR. The sample holds tens of thousands of clones, 90% to 95% seen once. The sequences come from CD4+ or CD8+ T cells sorted from blood, collected in a trial of the OX40 agonist ivuxolimab. These receptors were taken from an adult with an advanced solid tumor such as melanoma, head and neck, liver or kidney cancer.

The chain joins TRBV11-2 to TRBJ1-2; the D gene is possibly TRBD1 (6 bases). Germline CDR1 is SGHAT and CDR2 is FQNNGV. V was cut by 10 bases and J by 4 bases, with 19 bases left in between. The CDR3 sequence is 14 residues long. CDR3 in amino acids: CAIAPAGGGYGYTF. The CDR3 DNA reads TGTGCCATCGCACCGGCGGGGGGCGGCTATGGCTACACCTTC. Full variable domain (missing parts from reference TRBV11-2 and TRBJ1-2): EAGVAQSPRYKIIEKRQSVAFWCNPISGHATLYWYQQILGQGPKLLIQFQNNGVVDDSQLPKDRFSAERLKGVDSTLKIQPAKLEDSAVYLCAIAPAGGGYGYTFGSGTRLTVV.

In its sample, this clone was seen once. The chain joins TRBV15 to TRBJ2-5; D ambiguous. V lost 3 bases and J 5 bases, leaving 13 bases between the germline ends. The CDR3 spans 14 residues. Germline V gene data show CDR1 as LNHNV and CDR2 as YYDKDF (reference sequence). The CDR3 here is CATSSVHPGETQYF. For the CDR3, the DNA is TGTGCCACCAGCAGCGTGCACCCTGGGGAGACCCAGTACTTC.

The J gene is TRBJ1-2, the V gene TRBV14; D not resolved. The CDR3 loop spans 13 amino acids. Germline CDR1 is SGHDN and CDR2 is FVKESK. The V end was cut by 1 base, the J end by 1 base, with 4 bases between. The CDR3 DNA follows: TGTGCCAGCAGCCAAGTAGTTAACTATGGCTACACCTTC. Amino acids: CASSQVVNYGYTF.

This sequence joins TRBV4-1 and TRBJ2-7; 9 nucleotides match TRBD2. CDR3 length: 16 residues. Germline loops: CDR1 MGHRA, CDR2 YSYEKL. V was pared by 4 bases and J by 7 bases, with 14 bases of the junction left unmatched. Here the CDR3 DNA reads TGCGCCAGCAGCCCATCAACCGGGACTAGCCGAATGGAGCAGTACTTC. The encoded protein is CASSPSTGTSRMEQYF.

This clone was recorded a few times. The rearrangement joins TRBV5-1 to TRBJ1-4; D not certain. Germline assignment: CDR1 SGHRS and CDR2 YFSETQ. The CDR3 runs to 15 residues. V was clipped by 7 bases and J by 7 bases, with 20 bases between them. The CDR3 coding sequence is TGCGCCAGCGCTGCCCTCGGTGGATATAGTGAAAAACTGTTTTTT. Translation gives CASAALGGYSEKLFF. The full variable domain, its missing parts supplied by reference TRBV5-1 and TRBJ1-4, is KAGVTQTPRYLIKTRGQQVTLSCSPISGHRSVSWYQQTPGQGLQFLFEYFSETQRNKGNFPGRFSGRQFSNSRSEMNVSTLELGDSALYLCASAALGGYSEKLFFGSGTQLSVL.

Notes on this clone: An end of the junction differs from the germline gene, which may be a read error. The gene calls are TRBV9 and TRBJ2-7, with a possible D match to TRBD2 (6 bases). CDR3 length: 11 residues. The V gene's germline CDR1 is SGDLS and CDR2 YYNGEE. CDR3 region: CASSGTGTLNF. CDR3 nucleotide sequence: TGTGCCAGCAGCGGTACCGGGACTCTGAACTTC.

V usage is TRBV7-3 and J usage is TRBJ2-3, with D possibly matching TRBD2 (6 bases). Germline CDR1 reads SGHTA; CDR2 reads FQGTGA. Deletions cut 2 bases from V and 3 bases from J, with 6 bases between. The CDR3 consists of 13 residues. The CDR3 nucleotides are TGTGCCAGCAGCTTAGGGACTACAGATACGCAGTATTTT. It yields the protein CASSLGTTDTQYF.

This chain uses TRBV5-6 with TRBJ1-1, with D possibly TRBD1 on 5 matching bases. Trimming took off 4 bases at V and 10 bases at J, with 14 bases between the two ends. The CDR3 is 12 amino acids. Germline loops: CDR1 SGHDT, CDR2 YYEEEE. The CDR3, as DNA: TGTGCCAGCAGCCAACAGGACCGGACAGCTTTCTTT. It specifies CASSQQDRTAFF.

The chain has TRBV5-6 and TRBJ1-4; D gene ambiguous. Trimming took off 3 bases at V and 8 bases at J, with 14 bases between the two ends. This CDR3 has 14 amino acids. The germline V gene encodes CDR1 SGHDT and CDR2 YYEEEE. The CDR3 region has the DNA TGTGCCAGCAGCTCCTGGGCCCCGAAGGAAAAACTGTTTTTT. Amino acid sequence: CASSSWAPKEKLFF.

This clone was seen once. The chain is built from TRBV7-2 and TRBJ1-1, with D possibly matching TRBD1 (5 bases). The CDR3 is 16 amino acids. V lost 1 base and J lost 0, with 12 bases in between. The germline gives CDR1 SGHTA, CDR2 FQGNSA. CDR3 protein: CASSLDIGAMNTEAFF. CDR3 coding DNA: TGTGCCAGCAGCTTAGATATTGGGGCGATGAACACTGAAGCTTTCTTT.

The chain combines TRBV4-3 with TRBJ1-4; 9 bases map to TRBD1. Trimming at V came to 2 bases and at J to 4 bases, leaving 5 bases not matched to a gene. Per the germline V gene, CDR1 is LGHNA and CDR2 is YSLEER. The CDR3 is made up of 16 amino acids. CDR3 DNA: TGCGCCAGCAGCCAACGGACAGGGGCGGTTAATGAAAAACTGTTTTTT. As protein: CASSQRTGAVNEKLFF.

The chain uses TRBV11-2 and TRBJ1-1; D is possibly TRBD1 (5 bases). CDR3 size: 14 residues. CDR1 and CDR2 (germline): SGHAT, FQNNGV. V lost 1 base to trimming and J lost 5 bases, with 11 bases between them. CDR3 residues: CASSLGQGVTEAFF. CDR3 sequence (DNA): TGTGCCAGCAGCTTAGGGCAGGGTGTGACTGAAGCTTTCTTT.

V gene TRBV6-5 combines with J gene TRBJ1-1; 7 nucleotides match TRBD1. The CDR3 is made up of 14 amino acids. Per the germline V gene, CDR1 is MNHEY and CDR2 is SVGAGI. V trimming: 7 bases; J trimming: 1 base; junction bases outside the gene matches: 6. This CDR3 is CASNAGTENTEAFF. CDR3 in DNA: TGTGCCAGCAATGCCGGGACAGAGAACACTGAAGCTTTCTTT.

This rearrangement joins TRBV9 to TRBJ2-3; 10 bases are shared with TRBD1. This CDR3 contains 14 residues. J was trimmed by 4 bases and V by 2 bases; bases with no gene match: 1. Germline values: CDR1 SGDLS, CDR2 YYNGEE. The CDR3 here is CASSVDRGPDTQYF. The CDR3 DNA is TGTGCCAGCAGCGTCGACAGGGGGCCAGATACGCAGTATTTT.

This chain connects TRBV6-5 to TRBJ2-7, with 12 bases lining up with TRBD2. The CDR3 is made up of 15 amino acids. Germline trimming cut 0 bases from V and 3 bases from J; bases unmatched to any gene: 0. Germline values: CDR1 MNHEY, CDR2 SVGAGI. The CDR3 DNA reads as TGTGCCAGCAGTTACTCGACTAGCGGGGGCTACGAGCAGTACTTC. It specifies CASSYSTSGGYEQYF.

The CDR3 DNA reads as TGTGCCAGCAGCCCCCGGGACAGGGTGAGGGGAAACACCATATATTTT. Translated: CASSPRDRVRGNTIYF. The V gene is TRBV21-1, the J gene TRBJ1-3; TRBD1, the table's D call, was not compared with the DNA. TRBV21-1 is described as a pseudogene. The CDR3 totals 16 residues.

The chain links TRBV19 to TRBJ1-1; D is undetermined. The germline V gene encodes CDR1 LNHDA and CDR2 SQIVND (reference sequence). V lost 3 bases to trimming and J lost 1 base, with 15 bases between them. The CDR3 contains 16 residues. CDR3 in DNA: TGTGCCAGTAGTATTCTGTTGAGTTTCCAGAACACTGAAGCTTTCTTT. Its translation: CASSILLSFQNTEAFF.

The chain couples TRBV27 to TRBJ1-5; 7 nucleotides match TRBD1. Germline V gene data show CDR1 as MNHEY and CDR2 as SMNVEV (reference sequence). CDR3 length equals 15 residues. Trimming took 5 bases from V and 0 from J; bases not matched to a gene: 4. The CDR3 loop is CASSKTGPSNQPQHF. DNA for the CDR3: TGTGCCAGCAGTAAGACAGGGCCTAGCAATCAGCCCCAGCATTTT.

V is TRBV10-2 and J is TRBJ2-7, with 9 bases that match TRBD1. The CDR3 has 15 residues. The germline V gene encodes CDR1 WSHSY and CDR2 SAAADI. J lost 6 bases, V lost 6 bases, and 12 bases had no gene match. In DNA form, the CDR3 reads TGCGCCAGCAGCTACGCAACAGGGGGCGAGGTCGAGCAGTACTTC. Translated, it gives CASSYATGGEVEQYF.

The genes are TRBV7-9 and TRBJ2-2, with TRBD1 as a possible D gene (5 bases). The germline CDR1 and CDR2 sequences are SEHNR and FQNEAQ (reference sequence). V was trimmed by 0 bases and J by 1 base, leaving 12 bases between them. The CDR3 is 17 residues long. The CDR3 region has the DNA TGTGCCAGCAGCTTAGCGGAGTGGGGCGAGAACACCGGGGAGCTGTTTTTT. The encoded protein is CASSLAEWGENTGELFF.

The chain has TRBV7-6 and TRBJ1-3; D is perhaps TRBD1 (5 bases). V lost 1 base and J 2 bases, leaving 6 bases between the germline ends. CDR3 length: 14 residues. Germline loops: CDR1 SGHVS, CDR2 FNYEAQ. As DNA, the CDR3 is TGTGCCAGCAGCTTAGGAGGGGCTGGAAACACCATATATTTT. It specifies CASSLGGAGNTIYF.

This chain connects TRBV14 to TRBJ1-2; D might be TRBD1 (6 bases). The CDR3 has 14 amino acids. Germline V gene lookup returns CDR1 SGHDN and CDR2 FVKESK. V lost 0 bases and J lost 9, with 14 bases in between. The CDR3 DNA reads as TGTGCCAGCAGCCAAGATCTTGTAGGGGGGAGCTACACCTTC. This translates into CASSQDLVGGSYTF.

The genes are TRBV19 and TRBJ2-2, with a possible D match to TRBD2 (5 bases). V lost 7 bases and J 6 bases, leaving 9 bases between the germline ends. Per the germline V gene, CDR1 is LNHDA and CDR2 is SQIVND (reference sequence). CDR3 length: 12 amino acids. The chain's CDR3 is CASNMGAGELFF. CDR3 DNA sequence: TGTGCCAGTAATATGGGAGCCGGGGAGCTGTTTTTT.

J is TRBJ2-1 and V is TRBV7-2; D is ambiguous. This CDR3 spans 18 amino acids. Germline-derived CDR1 and CDR2 are SGHTA and FQGNSA. Deletions cut 6 bases from V and 8 bases from J, with 29 bases between. The CDR3 loop reads CASSLTPLSHSLKDEQFF. CDR3 nucleotide sequence: TGTGCCAGCAGTTTAACCCCGCTTTCCCATTCTTTGAAGGATGAGCAGTTCTTC.

The J gene is TRBJ2-7, the V gene TRBV2, with TRBD2 matching over 13 bases. V shed 7 bases, J shed 6 bases, and the junction held 15 bases outside the gene matches. Germline values: CDR1 SNHLY, CDR2 FYNNEI. The CDR3 runs 17 residues. CDR3 amino acids: CASNFGTSGMRVIEQYF. Here the CDR3 DNA reads TGTGCCAGCAACTTCGGGACTAGCGGGATGAGAGTTATCGAGCAGTACTTC.

The chain uses TRBV11-3 and TRBJ1-1; D gene ambiguous. The CDR3 consists of 14 residues. V lost 3 bases, J lost 1 base, and 9 bases lay in between. Germline loops: CDR1 SGHNT, CDR2 YENEEA. The CDR3, as DNA: TGTGCCAGCAGCTTCAGGTTGGAGAACACTGAAGCTTTCTTT. It is translated as CASSFRLENTEAFF.

The CDR3 loop reads CASSLYAGAQETQYF. DNA for the CDR3: TGTGCCAGCAGCTTATATGCAGGGGCCCAAGAGACCCAGTACTTC. The chain joins TRBV7-6 to TRBJ2-5; D perhaps matches TRBD1 (6 bases). Trimming cost V 2 bases and J 1 base, with 11 bases left between them. CDR1 SGHVS and CDR2 FNYEAQ come from the germline V gene. The CDR3 totals 15 residues.

The V and J genes are TRBV10-3 and TRBJ2-7, with 10 bases lining up with TRBD2. Germline-derived CDR1 and CDR2 are ENHRY and SYGVKD. The J segment lost 6 bases and the V segment lost 5 bases, leaving 13 bases of the junction unmatched. The CDR3 totals 16 residues. CDR3 nucleotides: TGTGCCATCAGTCCCGCATTTAGCGGGGGGCCTGGCGAGCAGTACTTC. Encoded protein: CAISPAFSGGPGEQYF.

V and J are TRBV12-5 and TRBJ1-5; D gene ambiguous. V was clipped by 6 bases and J by 6 bases, with 18 bases between them. Germline CDR1 LGHNT, CDR2 FRNRAP. The CDR3 is 15 residues long. The CDR3 DNA follows: TGTGCTAGTGGGCCTGCATGGGGAACGCGTCAGCCCCAGCATTTT. It encodes CASGPAWGTRQPQHF.